This entry concerns a single TCR beta chain. Its target antigen remains unknown. No much larger clone exists at a distance of one base, and base qualities are not known. This sample was taken from a study of cytomegalovirus exposure and HLA in healthy donors (dated by TCRdb to 2015 to 2018). Broadly, across the study: An earlier analysis of roughly 610 of the donors reported 276 Gb of sequence data and 95 million to 130 million unique TCR beta sequences obtained from about 179 million T cells. Rather than using new phenotypic data, the later analysis identified candidate immune exposures from TCR beta sequences and from how often those sequences occurred across donors. HLA typing included class I and class II loci at four-digit resolution. The study aimed to test whether signatures of past pathogen exposure could be identified by cataloging public T cell receptors. In a later analysis, previously published TCR beta repertoires from more than 500 donors were re-analyzed and high-resolution HLA genotyping was added so that TCR occurrence patterns could be studied. The study combined high-throughput TCR immunosequencing, statistical association of individual TCRs with disease status, and machine learning to predict cytomegalovirus infection status. Of the roughly 410 genotyped donors, roughly 76% were placed in the genetic ancestry cluster associated with self-reported Caucasian donors. On average, 235,054 unique TCR beta nucleotide sequences were sequenced per donor among fewer than 500 genotyped donors of the cohort, with 15% to 20% of those sequences being non-productive. Donor age, sex, ethnicity and CMV serostatus were compiled together with the repertoire data. Along with the roughly 670-subject first cohort, a separate validation cohort of approximately 110 different subjects was used. A later genetic analysis used genome-wide SNP genotypes for 398 of the 666 donors, treating that subset as a discovery cohort. About 280 gigabases of sequencing data and 70 million to 100 million unique TCR sequences were included in an early release covering around 650 HLA-typed donors. The number of donors typed differed by locus, with 629-630 for A, B, C, DRB1 and DQB1, around 500 for DQA1, over 600 for DPA1, and roughly 450 for DPB1. An earlier analysis of roughly 580 of the donors used high-throughput TCR beta sequencing to judge whether each TCR beta V gene segment behaved as functional or pseudogenic. Roughly five DR-DQ haplotypes were handled as single units for association and clustering, since linkage in the cohort was strong. Every discovery cohort repertoire had been produced on one sequencing platform. The study used immunosequencing to profile the T cell repertoires of approximately 690 subjects and linked those repertoires to cytomegalovirus serostatus.

In the germline V gene, CDR1 corresponds to SQVTM and CDR2 to ANQGSEA. V is clipped by 5 bases and J by 2 bases, and the sequence between their germline boundaries is 3 bases long. Inclusive of the bounding cysteine and phenylalanine, the CDR3 is 11 residues long. Just the 33-base CDR3 DNA is kept, in frame starting at base 1. The cohort comprised more than 550 healthy bone marrow donors. At the time of sampling, all cohort members were nominally healthy, though unrecorded immune exposures were likely present. The donor tested CMV seropositive and was one of the 289 seropositive cohort members. Every donor gave a peripheral blood sample, and the peripheral blood mononuclear cells from that sample were used for TCR beta sequencing. The Qiagen DNeasy Blood Extraction Kit was used to extract genomic DNA from the blood cell samples. The method was the immunoSEQ multiplex PCR assay. A mixture of 60 forward primers for TCR Vbeta segments and 13 reverse primers for TCR Jbeta segments was used in the multiplex PCR. The CDR3 region of rearranged TCR beta genes was amplified from genomic DNA with a multiplex PCR assay. Amplified TCR beta libraries were sequenced as 87-base-pair reads on the Illumina HiSeq System. On the authors' methods: In a later analysis, tens of millions of unique TCR beta chains were counted across the approximately 640 repertoires, and approximately 11 million of these chains were shared by at least two donors. A nearest-neighbor algorithm error-corrected the raw reads and collapsed the reads into unique sequences, merging closely related sequences to remove PCR and sequencing errors. To assign V, D and J gene segments, CDR3 sequences were aligned to IMGT reference sequences. For a sequence to be retained, a match of at least six nucleotides was required to both a V gene segment and a J gene segment. Rearrangements were classified as productive when the CDR3 lacked stop codons and remained in frame with V and J, and all other rearrangements were classified as non-productive. CDR3 was defined by IMGT convention, running from the second conserved V-encoded cysteine to the conserved J-encoded phenylalanine. Sequences without an unambiguous match to a single V gene segment were excluded from the earlier analysis of approximately 560 of the donors. An earlier analysis of a few hundred of the donors called V segments functional above 56.7% productive rearrangements and segregating when the between-donor standard deviation exceeded 5%. To diagnose cytomegalovirus status from the catalog of TCR beta chain sequences, a statistical classification framework was built. V and J gene assignment, in a later analysis, came from comparing TCR nucleotide sequences with IMGT/GENE-DB human TR gene sequences. Using the TCRdist pipeline, a later analysis assigned CDR3 sequences along with most-parsimonious VDJ recombination scenarios. A later analysis defined each TCR beta chain by its CDR3 amino acid sequence plus V-gene family, and excluded reads lacking a unique V-gene family. To address suspected cross-contamination and a sequencing artifact, a later analysis removed roughly 580 highly shared, low-generation-probability nucleotide sequences. In a later analysis, a clonal expansion index for each public chain was calculated from normalized within-repertoire ranks of inferred template counts. A later analysis computed generation probabilities with a VDJ recombination model fitted to out-of-frame rearrangements, and checked the results against IGoR. A later analysis scored TCR-TCR, TCR-HLA and TCR-CMV co-occurrence with hypergeometric tests, applying a repertoire-size bias correction to TCR pairs. To estimate false discovery rates, a later analysis permuted the HLA or CMV assignments 20 times. A later analysis grouped co-occurring TCRs with DBSCAN, adding TCRdist sequence similarity when clustering within HLA-allele-positive subsets. For co-occurrence clustering, repertoires with fewer than 30,000 or more than 120,000 public chains were excluded, along with roughly five repertoires with anomalous nucleotide sharing. TCRdb took this table from immuneACCESS and kept in-frame rearrangements with V and J called. Such tables lack part of the clones; where checked against another copy, unresolved V genes explain under half of the gap, and the rest is unexplained. V, J and clone size derive from that table, while D and trimming were established from the DNA sequence. This sample gives about 160,000 clones in total; under 85% of them show up just once. The top ten clones comprise about 4% of the sample.

What the authors observed across the whole study: In a later analysis, most CMV-associated TCR beta chains were found to appear HLA-restricted, with HLA associations seemingly driven largely by CMV exposure. In a later genetic analysis, a missense DCLRE1C variant was associated with V-gene and J-gene trimming of TCR beta chains, and the association was replicated in an independent cohort. A further reported finding was that TCR beta sequences accurately predicted the HLA-A and HLA-B alleles for most subjects in the first cohort. The cohort was sequenced for TCR beta chains only, and without alpha or paired-chain data the features that could be detected were limited. Three of the identified cytomegalovirus-associated TCR beta chains were confirmed in vitro to be specific for cytomegalovirus antigens. According to a later genetic analysis, donors in an Asian-associated ancestry cluster had fewer N-insertions in productive TCRs than the approximately 670-donor mean. The authors suggested that the approach could potentially be generalized to other disease states and immunological phenotypes. Immune exposure information for the cohort was limited to CMV serostatus. An earlier analysis of 587 of the donors showed that most TCR beta V segments appeared in productive rearrangements either about 87% or about 30% of the time, which broadly matched IMGT annotations. According to a later analysis, TCR association rates differed among HLA loci, with DRB1 alleles showing the most associated TCRs and HLA-C alleles showing the fewest. Because some donors lacked HLA typing at each locus, the association tests relied only on the typed subset. Over 15 rarely observed V segments, including chromosome 9 orphons, were excluded from the earlier analysis of 550 to 700 of the donors because counts were too low. Linkage disequilibrium might explain the correlated functional status among segregating V segments, but an unknown experimental factor could not be ruled out. The sequencing pipeline was judged likely to have produced a cluster of highly shared sequence variants as a technical artifact. A later analysis reported that several top co-occurrence clusters appeared linked to parvovirus B19, influenza, CMV and Epstein-Barr virus. In both the original and validation cohorts, the classifier was reported to diagnose cytomegalovirus status with high specificity and sensitivity. When HLA alleles, especially DR and DQ, strongly co-occurred, attributing TCR associations to individual alleles was difficult. The 87-base-pair reads could not distinguish some IMGT-functional V segments, including TRBV6-2 and TRBV6-3, so those segments were excluded. Most TCR sequences were seen in very few donors, while some public TCRs were found in many individuals. Specific HLA alleles were associated with 15,000 to 20,000 TCR beta sequences at a false discovery rate of 0.05 in a later analysis. The study listed 150 to 200 TCR beta chains as associated with cytomegalovirus. Compared with equally common non-associated chains, HLA-associated TCR beta chains in a later analysis were more clonally expanded and had lower generation probabilities. Roughly uniform sequencing depth across donors was assumed in presence/absence analyses, although this assumption may not hold.

The chain joins TRBV29-1 to TRBJ2-2; the D gene assignment is ambiguous. The sequenced sample was PBMCs. The sequence was collected from a man between 45 and 60 years old in good health and CMV-seropositive. The CDR3 corresponds to CSVQNTGELFF. The DNA sequence reads TGCAGCGTTCAAAACACCGGGGAGCTGTTTTTT.